Reported below is one T cell receptor beta chain. The antigen it recognizes is unknown. Per-base quality was not reported, and no clone a single base away is much larger than it. To prepare the library, the immunoSEQ multiplex PCR assay was applied. What TCRdb holds here is the immuneACCESS table cut down to in-frame rearrangements. Part of the clones is not present; checked against another copy, under half of the missing clones reflect an unresolved V gene, and the others are unexplained. Here the sample has tens of thousands of clones; almost 95% occur a single time. The ten biggest clones cover 1% to 1.5% of the sample. The sample is drawn from a study of T cell changes during pregnancy in multiple sclerosis (dated by TCRdb to between 2018 and 2020). In terms of the full investigation: The study examined how the T cell repertoire changed over the course of pregnancy in women with multiple sclerosis.

The CDR3 covers 14 residues, taking in both the cysteine and the phenylalanine. Solely the CDR3 DNA is kept, with 42 bases framed from the first base. The CDR1 and CDR2 encoded by the germline V gene are MNHNS and SASEGT. Trimming takes 6 bases from V and 4 bases from J, and the germline ends sit 15 bases apart. The sequenced sample was peripheral blood. The clonotype comes from a female donor with multiple sclerosis, enrolled in a pregnancy study. The sequence joins TRBV6-1 to TRBJ1-2; TRBD1 is a possible D gene, resting on 5 matching bases. The bases are TGTGCCAGCAGAGATTCGATCAGGGCCTATGGCTACACCTTC. Translated, it reads CASRDSIRAYGYTF.